A single sample is the source of the 9 T cell receptor beta chains below, sequenced in a study of glioma-infiltrating T cells. Using RNA template, CDR3s of TCR alpha and beta were amplified with iRepertoire arm-PCR. Each CDR3 protein gets one entry after TCRdb re-called the multiplex PCR reads with MiXCR. The sample holds approximately 45,000 distinct CDR3 sequences, under 25% seen once. Sequencing was carried out using glioma tissue, nonneoplastic brain tissue, or PBMCs (not recorded which). The receptors shown here come from a human donor with low-grade glioma or glioblastoma, undergoing nonglioma brain surgery, or in good health (not recorded which).

This clonotype appeared many times. The chain combines TRBV12-3 or TRBV12-4 with TRBJ2-5; D unresolved. V lost 5 bases to trimming and J lost 4 bases, with 14 bases between them. This CDR3 has 14 residues. In DNA form, the CDR3 reads TGTGCCAGCAGTCCTTGGATGACGGGAGAGACCCAGTACTTC. Translating gives CASSPWMTGETQYF.

This clonotype was observed at least ten times. V usage is TRBV6-1 and J usage is TRBJ1-1; D not certain. Germline V gene data show CDR1 as MNHNS and CDR2 as SASEGT. The CDR3 consists of 15 residues. V was cut by 6 bases and J by 2 bases, with 16 bases left in between. The CDR3 DNA is TGTGCCAGCAGCCTCAATAGAAGATCCAACACTGAAGCTTTCTTT. This sequence encodes CASSLNRRSNTEAFF.

This clonotype was observed many times. This chain joins TRBV19 and TRBJ1-2, with no clear D. Germline values: CDR1 LNHDA, CDR2 SQIVND (reference sequence). This CDR3 comprises 12 residues. V gave up 4 bases and J gave up 5 bases, with 8 bases separating them. CDR3 nucleotide sequence: TGTGCCAGTAGTAGAATCTTTTATGGCTACACCTTC. Residues: CASSRIFYGYTF.

This clonotype occurred many times. The V call is TRBV5-1, the J call TRBJ2-3; 8 bases agree with TRBD1. This CDR3 region has 16 residues. V shed 9 bases, J shed 0 bases, and the junction held 12 bases outside the gene matches. CDR1 is SGHRS and CDR2 is YFSETQ in the germline V gene. The CDR3 nucleotides read TGCGCCACCGCTAGACAGGGGTCCTCTAGCACAGATACGCAGTATTTT. Encoded protein: CATARQGSSSTDTQYF.

There are many counts of this clonotype. The V call is TRBV7-9, the J call TRBJ2-1, with D tentatively TRBD2 (6 bases). The germline V and J ends were trimmed by 1 base and 7 bases, with 14 bases remaining between them. The CDR3 totals 15 residues. Germline lookup yields CDR1 SEHNR and CDR2 FQNEAQ (reference sequence). This CDR3 reads CASSLVVAEGNEQFF. CDR3 in DNA: TGTGCCAGCAGCTTAGTTGTAGCGGAGGGGAATGAGCAGTTCTTC.

The chain links TRBV20-1 to TRBJ2-7; no clear D gene. The CDR3 runs 15 residues. The V gene's germline CDR1 is DFQATT and CDR2 SNEGSKA (reference sequence). Trimming removed 2 bases at V and 4 bases at J, with 18 bases between. In DNA, the CDR3 is TGCAGTGCTAGATTCCATAAGACCCCCCGGTACGAGCAGTACTTC. Translated, it gives CSARFHKTPRYEQYF.

In this sample, this clonotype turned up many times. The gene calls are TRBV5-1 and TRBJ1-1; 9 nucleotides agree with TRBD1. The J segment lost 4 bases and the V segment lost 4 bases, leaving 8 bases of the junction unmatched. Germline lookup yields CDR1 SGHRS and CDR2 YFSETQ. CDR3 size: 15 residues. The DNA for the CDR3 is TGCGCCAGCAGCCCGGACAGGGGTTACGGCACTGAAGCTTTCTTT. It encodes CASSPDRGYGTEAFF. Full variable domain (missing parts from reference TRBV5-1 and TRBJ1-1): KAGVTQTPRYLIKTRGQQVTLSCSPISGHRSVSWYQQTPGQGLQFLFEYFSETQRNKGNFPGRFSGRQFSNSRSEMNVSTLELGDSALYLCASSPDRGYGTEAFFGQGTRLTVV.

This clonotype was recorded many times. The CDR3 reads CSVTRANADTQYF. The DNA of the CDR3 is TGCAGTGTAACGCGGGCCAATGCAGATACGCAGTATTTT. The chain uses TRBV20-1 and TRBJ2-3, with D maybe TRBD2 (5 bases). Germline CDR1 is DFQATT and CDR2 is SNEGSKA (reference sequence). Trimming took off 7 bases at V and 4 bases at J, with 15 bases between the two ends. The CDR3 contains 13 residues.

This clonotype was counted between two and nine times. The chain recombines TRBV7-3 with TRBJ2-5; TRBD2 matches 9 bases. The CDR3 contains 14 residues. Germline V gene data show CDR1 as SGHTA and CDR2 as FQGTGA. With 2 bases clipped from V and 8 bases from J, the junction kept 6 bases outside the gene matches. The CDR3 sequence is CASSLRGGVETQYF. The CDR3 DNA is TGTGCCAGCAGCTTACGCGGGGGGGTGGAAACCCAGTACTTC.